This TCR beta chain was profiled in a study of blood T cell repertoires in COVID-19 (dated by TCRdb to the early 2020s). With respect to the entire study: The collaborator samples originated in the United States, Italy and Spain and spanned the acute and convalescent phases of COVID-19. The prospective study material was composed of cDNA or gDNA derived from T cells, B-cell-depleted T cells, or PBMCs. The repertoires were released in a freely available public database intended as a resource for research on the immune response to SARS-CoV-2. Samples came from the ongoing ImmuneRACE study (first 160 participants) plus 1,254 subjects from 6 global collaborators. Nearly every sample came with metadata listing a de-identified subject ID, COVID-19 status, age in years and sex. Where available, HLA class I and class II types were taken from metadata supplied by the sample provider and were not determined by assay-based typing. Subjects who had been exposed to COVID-19, were actively infected with it, or had recovered from it provided the deeply sampled blood TCRbeta repertoires that made up the dataset. Broad study findings and their caveats: The amount of clinical and demographic metadata varied by source and participant and was provided uncurated.

Sequences SSHAT (CDR1) and FNYEAQ (CDR2) are obtained from the germline V gene (reference sequence). The CDR3 holds 15 amino acids from the cysteine to the phenylalanine. CDR3 DNA is the only sequence kept; it has 45 bases, read in frame from the first base. Cut back by 1 base and 5 bases, the V and J ends lie 12 bases apart. TCRbeta CDR3 regions were amplified from genomic DNA using the immunoSEQ Assay, a bias-controlled multiplex PCR. The authors' pipeline ran thus. Within the assay, amplification of reference gene primers was used to estimate how many nucleated cells each sample contained. Sequence reads were collapsed and filtered to measure the absolute abundance of every unique TCRbeta CDR3 rearrangement. For each sample, productive Simpson clonality was calculated as the square root of Simpson's diversity index over productive rearrangements. The source is immuneACCESS, and TCRdb retained only in-frame sequences with V and J called. Part of the clones is not carried over; for the studies checked, unresolved V genes explain less than half of this, and the remainder is unexplained. Clonal size and the V and J genes are those of that table, whereas D and trimming came from the DNA. The table for this sample lists about 210,000 clones; 80% to 85% of them were counted only once. The ten biggest clones cover less than 6% of the sample.

One collaborating source in Seattle enrolled patients while the patients were actively infected and followed the patients over time throughout the course of disease. Whole blood was collected in K2EDTA tubes by collaborating institutions according to the institutions' own protocols. Collaborator samples were shipped for TCRbeta analysis as frozen whole blood, isolated PBMCs, or DNA extracted from either sample type. This clone was counted once. The target of this receptor is not known. No base quality values were provided; no much bigger clone lies one nucleotide off. Sequenced material: peripheral blood. The chain is made from TRBV7-7 and TRBJ2-1, with TRBD2 as a weak D call on 5 bases. The source of this sequence is an older woman with COVID-19, enrolled during active disease. CDR3 reads: CASSLDIGSHNEQFF. The nucleotide sequence is given as TGTGCCAGCAGCTTAGATATAGGGAGTCACAATGAGCAGTTCTTC.